This T cell receptor beta chain was identified in a study of blood T cell repertoires in COVID-19. The wider study: Acute and convalescent COVID-19 samples came from the United States, Italy and Spain.

Profiled with immunoSEQ multiplex PCR; TCRdb holds only in-frame clones, not every one. The repertoire has hundreds of thousands of clones, around nine tenths of them found once; the top ten carry over 4%. Germline V gene data show CDR1 as SGHRS and CDR2 as YFSETQ. The CDR3 loop spans 14 amino acids. V shed 0 bases and J 4 bases; nucleotides not matched to a gene: 3. Each participant's cohort was designated according to participant-reported clinical history. V is TRBV5-1 and J is TRBJ1-2; TRBD1 matches 7 bases. The source is a woman under 40 who had recovered from COVID-19. Sequencing was done on a sample of PBMCs or T cells enriched from blood (not recorded which). This CDR3 reads CASSLARDSYGYTF. Here the CDR3 DNA reads TGCGCCAGCAGCTTGGCGCGGGACAGCTATGGCTACACCTTC.